This is a list of T cell receptor beta chains from one sample in a study of T-cell memory formation after mild COVID-19. TCRdb passed the 5' RACE reads through MiXCR, listing each CDR3 protein once. The data contain 430,000 or so distinct CDR3 sequences, around 27% of them singletons. Sequencing was carried out using PBMCs or a T cell subset sorted from them (not recorded which). All receptors come from an adult woman who had mild COVID-19 (a few samples of this study predate the infection). Cell type and time point are not known. Both conserved end residues are trimmed from each CDR3. The order of the fields is V gene, CDR3 length, CDR3 protein.

V gene: TRBV4-1
CDR3 length: 13
CDR3 protein: ASSQELRRTGATF

V gene: TRBV24-1
CDR3 length: 13
CDR3 protein: ATSDPGQGTQPQH

V gene: TRBV20-1
CDR3 length: 10
CDR3 protein: SAPPVGIGYT

V gene: TRBV5-6
CDR3 length: 14
CDR3 protein: ASSLTGGWGNQPQH

V gene: TRBV5-1
CDR3 length: 12
CDR3 protein: ASSQGQGTEPQH

V gene: TRBV20-1
CDR3 length: 11
CDR3 protein: SLVTGRNTEAF

V gene: TRBV7-8
CDR3 length: 15
CDR3 protein: ASSLALEITVDTEAF

V gene: TRBV20-1
CDR3 length: 11
CDR3 protein: SARRLATNEQF

V gene: TRBV9
CDR3 length: 13
CDR3 protein: ASSDRDSLTYEQY

V gene: TRBV10-3
CDR3 length: 15
CDR3 protein: AISESTNTRLGETQY

V gene: TRBV3-1
CDR3 length: 13
CDR3 protein: ASSQGIQRTGELF

V gene: TRBV19
CDR3 length: 12
CDR3 protein: ASSGKQGGNEQF

V gene: TRBV11-2
CDR3 length: 14
CDR3 protein: ASSHVRSGSYNEQF

V gene: TRBV7-9
CDR3 length: 13
CDR3 protein: ASSLGQGFFYAQY

V gene: TRBV29-1
CDR3 length: 12
CDR3 protein: SVRLAGNYNEQF

V gene: TRBV20-1
CDR3 length: 14
CDR3 protein: SARDLTGASNQPQH